These 18 T cell receptor beta chains originate from one sample sequenced in a study of response to subunit inactivated influenza vaccine. MiXCR, run by TCRdb on the RT-PCR reads, gives a single entry per CDR3 protein. The table records some 570,000 distinct CDR3 sequences, around 11% of them present only once. These data are also associated with another study on T cells expressing NK-cell markers. This second study says: A 5'RACE template switching approach incorporating UMIs was used to make TCR beta cDNA.

The specimen was PBMCs from blood, collected on the day of vaccination. These receptors originate from a man aged 50 or older who received an inactivated influenza vaccine.

This clonotype was recorded a few times. The chain couples TRBV7-2 to TRBJ1-3, with a possible D match to TRBD1 (6 bases). The CDR3 is 15 residues long. V was shortened by 5 bases and J by 1 base, with 12 bases between the two germline ends. Germline CDR1 and CDR2: SGHTA and FQGNSA. CDR3 DNA sequence: TGTGCCAGCAGCCCCGGAGGGGGGTCTGGAAACACCATATATTTT. Protein product: CASSPGGGSGNTIYF. Full variable domain (outside the CDR3, taken from reference TRBV7-2 and TRBJ1-3): GAGVSQSPSNKVTEKGKDVELRCDPISGHTALYWYRQSLGQGLEFLIYFQGNSAPDKSGLPSDRFSAERTGGSVSTLTIQRTQQEDSAVYLCASSPGGGSGNTIYFGEGSWLTVV.

This clonotype was recorded a few times. The chain combines TRBV6-5 with TRBJ2-1, with D possibly called TRBD1 or TRBD2 (6 bases each). V shed 0 bases and J shed 7 bases, with 19 bases lying between them. The germline V gene encodes CDR1 MNHEY and CDR2 SVGAGI. The length of the CDR3 is 17 residues. CDR3 sequence reads: CASSYSPGGALGNEQFF. The DNA of the CDR3 is TGTGCCAGCAGTTACTCCCCCGGGGGCGCCTTGGGGAATGAGCAGTTCTTC.

This clonotype was found many times. The rearrangement uses TRBV29-1 and TRBJ1-5; the D gene is possibly TRBD1 (6 bases). This CDR3 spans 13 amino acids. Germline CDR1 is SQVTM and CDR2 is ANQGSEA. Trimming removed 7 bases at V and 7 bases at J, with 17 bases between. For the CDR3, the DNA is TGCAGCGCCGAAACAGGGTTGGGCCAGCCCCAGCATTTT. The encoded protein is CSAETGLGQPQHF.

V gene TRBV5-1 combines with J gene TRBJ1-4, with TRBD1 as a possible D gene (6 bases). The V gene's germline CDR1 is SGHRS and CDR2 YFSETQ. Trimming pared 5 bases from V and 1 base from J, leaving 9 bases between. This CDR3 region has 14 residues. The CDR3 region has the DNA TGCGCCAGCAGAAAGGGGGGAACTAATGAAAAACTGTTTTTT. Amino acids: CASRKGGTNEKLFF.

Only a few counts were recorded for this clonotype. CDR3 region: CASGRDRNSLNEKLFF. CDR3 coding DNA: TGTGCCAGCGGCCGGGACAGGAACTCCCTTAATGAAAAACTGTTTTTT. J is TRBJ1-4 and V is TRBV6-2 or TRBV6-3, with TRBD1 matching 8 bases. The germline V gene encodes CDR1 MNHEY and CDR2 SVGEGT. With V trimmed by 8 bases and J by 4 bases, 12 bases remained unmatched. The CDR3 is made up of 16 amino acids.

This clonotype turned up a few times. The genes are TRBV20-1 and TRBJ2-7, with 8 bases aligning to TRBD1. Germline CDR1 reads DFQATT; CDR2 reads SNEGSKA (reference sequence). J was trimmed by 4 bases and V by 0 bases; bases with no gene match: 8. This CDR3 spans 15 amino acids. DNA of the CDR3: TGCAGTGCTAGAGATCCCGGACAGGGACTTTACGAGCAGTACTTC. This translates into CSARDPGQGLYEQYF.

In this sample, this clonotype turned up a few times. The chain joins TRBV20-1 to TRBJ2-5; D is perhaps TRBD1 or TRBD2 (5 bases each). This CDR3 is 14 amino acids long. V was clipped by 8 bases and J by 7 bases, with 23 bases between them. The germline V gene encodes CDR1 DFQATT and CDR2 SNEGSKA (reference sequence). CDR3 loop: CSYSQGAGERTQYF. CDR3 nucleotides: TGCAGTTATTCCCAGGGCGCCGGGGAACGGACCCAGTACTTC.

This clonotype was found a few times. The chain is built from TRBV4-3 and TRBJ1-2; the D is unclear. Per the germline V gene, CDR1 is LGHNA and CDR2 is YSLEER. V lost 0 bases and J 0 bases, leaving 11 bases between the germline ends. This CDR3 contains 16 residues. The CDR3: CASSQDGLPSNYGYTF. The CDR3 region has the DNA TGCGCCAGCAGCCAAGATGGCTTGCCCTCTAACTATGGCTACACCTTC.

This clonotype was counted a few times. The junction does not match germline at one end; this may be a read error. The chain combines TRBV5-1 with TRBJ2-1; D is unclear. The germline V gene encodes CDR1 SGHRS and CDR2 YFSETQ. CDR3 length equals 14 residues. CDR3 sequence reads: CASATDRPSNDQFF. The CDR3 region has the DNA TGCGCCAGCGCCACGGACCGACCTTCCAATGACCAGTTCTTC.

The chain combines TRBV28 with TRBJ1-5, with 10 bases that match TRBD1. Trimming took 4 bases from V and 6 from J; bases not matched to a gene: 3. This CDR3 spans 14 amino acids. The germline gives CDR1 MDHEN, CDR2 SYDVKM. CDR3 residues: CASSWDRGSQPQHF. Written as DNA, the CDR3 is TGTGCCAGCAGTTGGGACAGGGGAAGTCAGCCCCAGCATTTT.

The DNA of the CDR3 is TGTGCCAGCAGCTTGGCCGGCAAGGGGGCCTACAATGAGCAGTTCTTC. Translating it yields CASSLAGKGAYNEQFF. The gene calls are TRBV5-6 and TRBJ2-1, with D maybe TRBD1 (6 bases). Between the trimmed V and J ends, which lost 0 bases and 2 bases, there was a span of 12 bases. CDR1 is SGHDT and CDR2 is YYEEEE in the germline V gene. CDR3 length equals 16 residues.

Of note for this clonotype: This may come from a read error, since a much larger clone is one base off. The rearrangement links TRBV4-2 to TRBJ2-5, with no clear D. V was trimmed by 2 bases and J by 4 bases, leaving 5 bases between them. The CDR3 is 12 residues long. The germline V gene encodes CDR1 LGHNA and CDR2 YNFKEQ. The CDR3 sequence is CASSQQRETQYF. The CDR3 DNA reads TGTGCCAGCAGCCAACAAAGAGAGACCCAGTACTTC.

There are many counts of this clonotype. The chain has TRBV10-3 and TRBJ1-5, with 9 positions matching TRBD1. V trimming: 3 bases; J trimming: 7 bases; junction bases outside the gene matches: 7. This CDR3 spans 15 amino acids. Germline V gene sequence: CDR1 ENHRY, CDR2 SYGVKD. The CDR3 sequence: CAISEGDRVGQPQHF. DNA for the CDR3: TGTGCCATCAGTGAAGGGGACAGGGTGGGACAGCCCCAGCATTTT.

The table lists this clonotype with a few counts. The chain couples TRBV28 to TRBJ1-1; D gene uncertain. V was clipped by 5 bases and J by 6 bases, with 16 bases between them. CDR1 and CDR2 (germline): MDHEN, SYDVKM. The CDR3 is 14 residues long. CDR3 DNA sequence: TGTGCCAGCAGTGAGACACTTTTATTGGCTGAAGCTTTCTTT. Its translation is CASSETLLLAEAFF.

This clonotype has a count of ten or more. J is TRBJ2-1 and V is TRBV7-9, with 11 bases identical to TRBD1. Trimming removed 1 base from V and 10 bases from J; junction bases left unmatched: 9. CDR1 SEHNR and CDR2 FQNEAQ come from the germline V gene (reference sequence). The CDR3 extends over 16 amino acids. CDR3 coding DNA: TGTGCCAGCAGCTTAGTTTCCGGGACAGGGGGGGAGGAGCAGTTCTTC. Translation: CASSLVSGTGGEEQFF.

This clonotype appeared a few times. The chain combines TRBV7-2 with TRBJ1-1; D unclear. Germline-derived CDR1 and CDR2 are SGHTA and FQGNSA. Trimming pared 1 base from V and 0 bases from J, leaving 9 bases between. This CDR3 has 15 residues. CDR3 protein: CASSLGIRLNTEAFF. CDR3 DNA: TGTGCCAGCAGCTTAGGAATCAGGCTGAACACTGAAGCTTTCTTT.

V usage is TRBV15 and J usage is TRBJ2-3; D remains unclear. Germline V lookup: CDR1 LNHNV, CDR2 YYDKDF (reference sequence). CDR3 size: 15 residues. Trimming stripped 0 bases from V and 10 bases from J, with 17 bases between. The CDR3 sequence is CATSRDVPGGGAQYF. The CDR3 DNA is TGTGCCACCAGCAGAGATGTCCCGGGCGGTGGGGCGCAGTATTTT. Full variable domain (rest looked up from reference TRBV15 and TRBJ2-3): DAMVIQNPRYQVTQFGKPVTLSCSQTLNHNVMYWYQQKSSQAPKLLFHYYDKDFNNEADTPDNFQSRRPNTSFCFLDIRSPGLGDTAMYLCATSRDVPGGGAQYFGPGTRLTVL.

This clonotype showed up just a few times. The rearrangement links TRBV6-6 to TRBJ2-3; the D is unclear. V was clipped by 0 bases and J by 5 bases, with 6 bases between them. The CDR3 sequence is 13 residues long. Germline V CDR1 and CDR2: MNHNY, SVGAGI (reference sequence). CDR3 DNA sequence: TGTGCCAGCAGTTACTCGACCAGAGATACGCAGTATTTT. Protein sequence: CASSYSTRDTQYF.